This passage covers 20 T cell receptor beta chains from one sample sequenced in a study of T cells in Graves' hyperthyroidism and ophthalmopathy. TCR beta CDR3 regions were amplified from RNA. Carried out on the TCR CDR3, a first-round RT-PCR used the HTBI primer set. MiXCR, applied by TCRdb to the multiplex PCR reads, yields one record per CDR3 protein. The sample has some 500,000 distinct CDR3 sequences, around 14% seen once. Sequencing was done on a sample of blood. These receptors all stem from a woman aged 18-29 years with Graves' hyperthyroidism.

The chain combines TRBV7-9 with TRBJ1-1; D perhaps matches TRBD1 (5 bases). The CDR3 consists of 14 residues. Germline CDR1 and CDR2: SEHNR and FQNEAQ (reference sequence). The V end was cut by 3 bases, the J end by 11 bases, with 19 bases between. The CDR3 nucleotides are TGTGCCAGCAGCTTCAAAAGGGACGGCCCGGCGGCTTTCTTT. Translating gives CASSFKRDGPAAFF.

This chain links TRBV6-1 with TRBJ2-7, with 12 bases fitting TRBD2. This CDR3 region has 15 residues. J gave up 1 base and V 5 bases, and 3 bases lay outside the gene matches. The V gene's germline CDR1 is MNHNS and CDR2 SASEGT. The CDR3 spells CASSNTSGRSYEQYF. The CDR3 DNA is TGTGCCAGCAGTAACACTAGCGGGAGGTCCTACGAGCAGTACTTC.

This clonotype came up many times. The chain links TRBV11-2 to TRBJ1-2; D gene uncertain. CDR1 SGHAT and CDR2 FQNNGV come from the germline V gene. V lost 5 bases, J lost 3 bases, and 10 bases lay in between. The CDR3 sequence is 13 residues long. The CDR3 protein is CASSPEQYYGYTF. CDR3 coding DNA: TGTGCCAGCAGCCCAGAACAGTACTATGGCTACACCTTC.

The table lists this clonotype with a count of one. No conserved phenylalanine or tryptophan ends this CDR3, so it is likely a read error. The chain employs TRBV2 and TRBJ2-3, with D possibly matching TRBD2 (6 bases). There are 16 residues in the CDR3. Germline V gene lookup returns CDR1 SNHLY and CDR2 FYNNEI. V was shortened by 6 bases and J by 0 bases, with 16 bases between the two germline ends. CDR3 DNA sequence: TGTGCCAGCAGACCAATAGCGGAAACTAGCACAGATACGCAGTATCTT. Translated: CASRPIAETSTDTQYL.

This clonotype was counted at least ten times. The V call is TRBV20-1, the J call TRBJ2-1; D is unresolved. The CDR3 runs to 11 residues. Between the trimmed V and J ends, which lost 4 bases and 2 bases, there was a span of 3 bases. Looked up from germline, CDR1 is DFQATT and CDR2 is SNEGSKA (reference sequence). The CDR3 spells CSAIPYNEQFF. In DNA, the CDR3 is TGCAGTGCTATCCCCTACAATGAGCAGTTCTTC.

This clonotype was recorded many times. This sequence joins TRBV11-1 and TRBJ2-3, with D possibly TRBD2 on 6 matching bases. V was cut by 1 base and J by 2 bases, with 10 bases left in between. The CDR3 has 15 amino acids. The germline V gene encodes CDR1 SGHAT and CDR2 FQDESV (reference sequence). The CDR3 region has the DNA TGTGCCAGCAGCTTAGGGGCGGGATTCACAGATACGCAGTATTTT. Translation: CASSLGAGFTDTQYF.

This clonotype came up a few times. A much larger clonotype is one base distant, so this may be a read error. CDR3 region: CASSERGAGETQYF. Here the CDR3 DNA reads TGTGCCAGCAGTGAACGGGGGGCTGGAGAGACCCAGTACTTC. V gene TRBV2 combines with J gene TRBJ2-5; TRBD2 is a possible D gene (7 bases). The CDR3 totals 14 residues. Germline V gene lookup returns CDR1 SNHLY and CDR2 FYNNEI. The V end was cut by 2 bases, the J end by 4 bases, with 11 bases between.

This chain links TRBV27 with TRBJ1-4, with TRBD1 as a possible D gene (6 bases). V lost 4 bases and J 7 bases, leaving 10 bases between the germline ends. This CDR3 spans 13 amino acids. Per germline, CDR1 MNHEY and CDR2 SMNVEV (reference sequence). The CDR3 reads CASSSGAREKLFF. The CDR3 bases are TGTGCCAGCAGTTCAGGGGCGCGTGAAAAACTGTTTTTT.

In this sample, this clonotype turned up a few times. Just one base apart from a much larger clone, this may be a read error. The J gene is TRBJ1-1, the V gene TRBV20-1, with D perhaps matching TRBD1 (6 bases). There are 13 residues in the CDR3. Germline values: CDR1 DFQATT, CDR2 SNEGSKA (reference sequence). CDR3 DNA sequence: TGCAGTGCCAAAACAGGGCAGAACACTGAAGTTTTCTTT. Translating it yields CSAKTGQNTEVFF.

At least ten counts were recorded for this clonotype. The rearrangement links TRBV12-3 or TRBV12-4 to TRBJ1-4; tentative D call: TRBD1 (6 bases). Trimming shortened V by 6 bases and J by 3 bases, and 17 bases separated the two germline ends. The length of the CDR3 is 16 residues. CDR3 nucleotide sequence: TGTGCCAGCAGCCCCGCGACGACAGGACCTAATGAAAAACTGTTTTTT. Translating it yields CASSPATTGPNEKLFF.

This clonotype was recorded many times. The CDR3 here is CASSFSQGYEQYV. The DNA of the CDR3 is TGTGCCAGTAGTTTCTCTCAGGGGTACGAGCAGTACGTC. The J gene is TRBJ2-7, the V gene TRBV19; maybe TRBD1 (6 bases). Germline loops: CDR1 LNHDA, CDR2 SQIVND (reference sequence). The CDR3 loop spans 13 amino acids. V was shortened by 5 bases and J by 4 bases, with 12 bases between the two germline ends.

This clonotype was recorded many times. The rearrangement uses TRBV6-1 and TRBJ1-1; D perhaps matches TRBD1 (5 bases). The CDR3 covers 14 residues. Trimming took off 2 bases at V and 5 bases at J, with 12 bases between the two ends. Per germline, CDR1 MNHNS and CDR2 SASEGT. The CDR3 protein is CASSEIGGFTEAFF. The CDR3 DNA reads TGTGCCAGCAGTGAAATTGGGGGTTTTACTGAAGCTTTCTTT.

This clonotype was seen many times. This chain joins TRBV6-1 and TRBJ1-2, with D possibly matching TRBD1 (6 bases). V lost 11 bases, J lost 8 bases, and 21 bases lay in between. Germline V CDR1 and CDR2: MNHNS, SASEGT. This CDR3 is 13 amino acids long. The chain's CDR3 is CAATPNRALGYTF. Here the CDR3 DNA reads TGTGCCGCGACCCCTAACAGGGCTCTGGGCTACACCTTC.

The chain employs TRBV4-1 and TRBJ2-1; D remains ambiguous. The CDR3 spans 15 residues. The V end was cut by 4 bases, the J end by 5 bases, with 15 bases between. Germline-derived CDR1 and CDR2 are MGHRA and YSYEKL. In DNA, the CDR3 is TGCGCCAGCAGCCCGGGCGTGTCAGTCCACAATGAGCAGTTCTTC. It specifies CASSPGVSVHNEQFF.

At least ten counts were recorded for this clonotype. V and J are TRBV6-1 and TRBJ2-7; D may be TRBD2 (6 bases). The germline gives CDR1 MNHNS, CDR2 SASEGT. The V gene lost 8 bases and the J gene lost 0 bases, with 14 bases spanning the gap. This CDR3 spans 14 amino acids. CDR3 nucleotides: TGTGCCAGCTTAGCGGACTTAAGCTCCTACGAGCAGTACGTC. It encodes CASLADLSSYEQYV.

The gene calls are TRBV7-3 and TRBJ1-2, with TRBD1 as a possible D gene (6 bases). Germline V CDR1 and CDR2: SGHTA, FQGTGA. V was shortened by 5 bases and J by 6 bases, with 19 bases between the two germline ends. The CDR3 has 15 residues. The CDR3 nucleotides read TGTGCCAGCAGCCCCCGGGCAGGGGTTGAGAATGGCTACACCTTC. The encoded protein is CASSPRAGVENGYTF.

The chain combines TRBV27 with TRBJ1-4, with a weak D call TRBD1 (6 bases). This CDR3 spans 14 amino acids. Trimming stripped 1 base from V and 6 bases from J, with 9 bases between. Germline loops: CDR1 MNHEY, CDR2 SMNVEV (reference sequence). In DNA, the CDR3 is TGTGCCAGCAGTTTATGGGCAGGGGATGAAAAACTGTTTTTT. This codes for CASSLWAGDEKLFF.

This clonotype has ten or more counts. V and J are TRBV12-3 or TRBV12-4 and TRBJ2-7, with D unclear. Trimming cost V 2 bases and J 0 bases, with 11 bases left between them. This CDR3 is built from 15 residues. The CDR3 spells CASSLSGRSSYEQYF. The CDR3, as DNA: TGTGCCAGCAGTTTATCGGGCAGGAGCTCCTACGAGCAGTACTTC.

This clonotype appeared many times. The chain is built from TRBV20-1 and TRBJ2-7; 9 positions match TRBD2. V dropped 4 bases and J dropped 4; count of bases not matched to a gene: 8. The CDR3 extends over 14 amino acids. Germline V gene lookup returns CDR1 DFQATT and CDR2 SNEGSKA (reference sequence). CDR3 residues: CSAKTTSGTYEQYF. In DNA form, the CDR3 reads TGCAGTGCTAAAACGACTAGCGGAACATACGAGCAGTACTTC.

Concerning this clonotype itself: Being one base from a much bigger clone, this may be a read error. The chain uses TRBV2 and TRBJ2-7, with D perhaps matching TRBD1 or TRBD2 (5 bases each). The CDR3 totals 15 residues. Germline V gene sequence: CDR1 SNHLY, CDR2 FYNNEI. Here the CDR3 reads CTSSEGRGLVAEQYV. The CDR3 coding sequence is TGTACCAGCAGTGAGGGGAGAGGTCTAGTAGCCGAGCAGTACGTC.